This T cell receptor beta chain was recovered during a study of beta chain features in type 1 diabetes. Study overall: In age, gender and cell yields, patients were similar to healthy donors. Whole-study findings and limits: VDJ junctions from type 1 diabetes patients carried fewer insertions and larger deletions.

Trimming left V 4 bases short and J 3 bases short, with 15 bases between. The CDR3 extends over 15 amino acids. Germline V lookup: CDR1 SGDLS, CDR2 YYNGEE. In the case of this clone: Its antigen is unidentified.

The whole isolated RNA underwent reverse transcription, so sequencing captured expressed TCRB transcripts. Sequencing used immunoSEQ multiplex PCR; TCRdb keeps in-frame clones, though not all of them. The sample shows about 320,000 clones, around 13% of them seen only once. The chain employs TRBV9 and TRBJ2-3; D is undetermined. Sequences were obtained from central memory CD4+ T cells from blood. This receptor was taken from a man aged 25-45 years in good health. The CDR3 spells CASSSTLTLTDTQYF. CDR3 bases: TGTGCCAGCAGCTCCACATTGACTCTAACAGATACGCAGTATTTT.